This T cell receptor beta chain was retrieved from a study of blood T cell repertoires in COVID-19 (dated by TCRdb to between 2020 and 2021). Some background on the complete study: Collaborator samples came from the United States, Italy and Spain and covered acute and convalescent phases of COVID-19. Where HLA class I and class II types were available, the types were taken from metadata supplied by the sample provider, not from assay-based typing. The repertoires were released in a freely available public database meant as a resource for research on the immune response to SARS-CoV-2. The samples were drawn from the first 160 participants of the ongoing ImmuneRACE study and from some 1,300 subjects provided by 6 global collaborators. A de-identified subject ID, COVID-19 status, age in years and sex were almost always included in the sample metadata. Deeply sampled blood TCRbeta repertoires from subjects exposed to, actively infected with, or recovered from COVID-19 were included in the dataset. The material from the prospective study consisted of cDNA or gDNA derived from T cells, B-cell-depleted T cells, or PBMCs. Overall results and qualifications from the work: Clinical and demographic metadata were provided uncurated, with the amount varying by source and participant.

CDR1 and CDR2 were assigned from the germline V gene as SGHTA and FQGNSA. Reading from cysteine to phenylalanine, the CDR3 counts 15 amino acids. The entry retains the CDR3 DNA only, 45 bases that are in frame from base 1. Germline trimming amounts to 5 bases on V and 3 bases on J, with 7 as the count of junction bases outside the gene matches. A note on this clone: Its antigen is currently not known. No base quality information exists; no much larger clone differs at one position.

The immunoSEQ Assay, a bias-controlled multiplex PCR, was used to amplify TCRbeta CDR3 regions from genomic DNA. The paper's processing steps were these. Within the assay, amplification of reference gene primers was used to estimate how many nucleated cells each sample contained. Sequence reads were collapsed and filtered to measure the absolute abundance of every unique TCRbeta CDR3 rearrangement. For each sample, productive Simpson clonality was calculated as the square root of Simpson's diversity index across productive rearrangements. The source is immuneACCESS, and TCRdb retained only in-frame sequences with V and J called. Part of the clones is not carried over; for the studies checked, unresolved V genes explain less than half of this, and the remainder is unexplained. V and J calls and clone size follow that table, whereas D and trimming were derived from the DNA. For this sample the table gives a few hundred thousand clones, of which about 88% were detected only once. The biggest ten clones account for approximately 6.8% of the sample.

The collaborating institutions used their own protocols to collect whole blood in K2EDTA tubes. For TCRbeta analysis, collaborators shipped samples as frozen whole blood, isolated PBMCs, or DNA extracted from either of those sample types. The chain was built from TRBV7-2 and TRBJ2-7; a stretch of 10 junction bases matches TRBD1. Sequencing input: peripheral blood. This clonotype originated in a woman between 70 and 85 years old with active or convalescent COVID-19. The DNA reads as follows: TGTGCCAGCAGCCCAGGGGACAGGGGAGGCTACGAGCAGTACTTC. Its translation is CASSPGDRGGYEQYF.